The rows below give T cell receptor beta chains drawn from one sample of a study of blood T cell repertoires in COVID-19. Generated by immunoSEQ multiplex PCR, the TCRdb table keeps only in-frame clones and is missing some. The sample consists of 250,000 to 300,000 clones, roughly nine tenths of them appearing once. The sample taken for sequencing was peripheral blood. These TCRs come from a man aged 18-30 years with active or convalescent COVID-19. Each CDR3 is given with its conserved first and last residue. The D gene is left open where the match is weak. Some rows mark clone size as missing; the rest say once, few, many or name a class of expanded clone.

CASSPGGMNTEAFF	TGTGCCAGCAGCCCAGGGGGCATGAACACTGAAGCTTTCTTT	.	TRBD1	TRBV3-1/TRBV3-2	TRBJ1-1
CASSLQGYTQYF	TGTGCCAGCAGCCTACAGGGCTATACGCAGTATTTT	.	.	TRBV12-3/TRBV12-4	TRBJ2-3
CASNGLAVTDTQYF	TGTGCCAGCAACGGACTAGCGGTCACAGATACGCAGTATTTT	.	TRBD2	TRBV7-8	TRBJ2-3
CASSQGGQGRDIQYF	TGTGCCAGCAGCCAAGGGGGACAGGGTCGGGACATTCAGTACTTC	.	TRBD1	TRBV3-1/TRBV3-2	TRBJ2-4
CASSRGTGDLYEQYF	TGCGCCAGCAGCCGAGGGACAGGTGACCTCTACGAGCAGTACTTC	.	TRBD1	TRBV4-1	TRBJ2-7
CASLGLASLRANVLTF	TGTGCCAGCCTGGGGCTAGCGTCTCTTCGGGCCAACGTCCTGACTTTC	.	.	TRBV7-9	TRBJ2-6
CASSLEAGGLAPLHF	TGTGCCAGCAGTTTAGAGGCGGGGGGACTAGCACCCCTCCACTTT	.	.	TRBV27	TRBJ1-6
CAGRTGSSSYEQYF	TGTGCCGGGAGGACAGGCTCGAGCTCCTACGAGCAGTACTTC	.	.	TRBV2	TRBJ2-7
CASSVSVILGSLNEQFF	TGTGCCAGCAGCGTTAGCGTAATTTTGGGCAGTCTGAATGAGCAGTTCTTC	.	.	TRBV9	TRBJ2-1
CASSHGDTQYF	TGCGCCAGCAGCCACGGAGATACGCAGTATTTT	.	.	TRBV5-1	TRBJ2-3
CASSFDGDLATEAFF	TGTGCCAGCAGTTTTGATGGGGATCTAGCCACTGAAGCTTTCTTT	.	.	TRBV27	TRBJ1-1
CASTPLLAASRETQYF	TGTGCCAGCACCCCCCTCCTAGCGGCGTCTAGGGAGACCCAGTACTTC	once	TRBD2	TRBV7-2	TRBJ2-5
CASSLQQNTEAFF	TGTGCCAGCAGCTTACAACAGAACACTGAAGCTTTCTTT	few	.	TRBV7-8	TRBJ1-1